This T cell receptor beta chain was recorded in a study of beta chain features in type 1 diabetes. Sorting that relied on CD45RO/CCR7/CD25/CD127/CD95/CD27 yielded CD4+ naive, central memory, regulatory and stem cell-like memory cells. The CDR3 sequence is 16 residues long. CDR1 is MGHRA, CDR2 YSYEKL, per germline. V was trimmed by 0 bases and J by 6 bases, leaving 17 bases between them. This clone came up a few times. Its target is not known. Study-wide results and caveats: Reads derived from cDNA could over-represent cells showing high TCR expression. TCRB CDR3s from Type 1 diabetes patients were moderately but significantly shorter in all four CD4+ subsets. Among type 1 diabetes patients, VDJ junctions had fewer insertions and more deletions.

The sequenced template was cDNA made from the entire isolated RNA. Repertoires were generated with immunoSEQ multiplex PCR, while TCRdb's copy carries only in-frame clones and drops some. The sample carries 640,000 or so clones, 10% to 15% recorded once. V and J are TRBV4-1 and TRBJ1-2, with D maybe TRBD1 (5 bases). This clonotype was sampled from a man aged 18 to 35 with type 1 diabetes. Sequencing input: naive CD4+ T cells from blood. The CDR3 DNA sequence: TGCGCCAGCAGCCAAGACGTGTTCGGGGGGTCGGATGGCTACACCTTC. Its translation is CASSQDVFGGSDGYTF.